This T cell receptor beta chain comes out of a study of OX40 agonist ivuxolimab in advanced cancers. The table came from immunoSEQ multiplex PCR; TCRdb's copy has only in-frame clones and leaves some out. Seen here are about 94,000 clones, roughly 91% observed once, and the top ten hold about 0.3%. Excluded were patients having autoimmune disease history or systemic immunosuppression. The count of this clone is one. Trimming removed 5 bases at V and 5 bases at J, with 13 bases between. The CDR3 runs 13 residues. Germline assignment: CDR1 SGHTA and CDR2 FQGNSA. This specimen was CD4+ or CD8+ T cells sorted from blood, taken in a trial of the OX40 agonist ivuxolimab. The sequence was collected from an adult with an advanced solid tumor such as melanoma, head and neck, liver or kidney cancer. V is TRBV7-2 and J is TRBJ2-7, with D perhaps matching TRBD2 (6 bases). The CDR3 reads CASSLRRAHEQYF. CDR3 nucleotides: TGTGCCAGCAGCCTCAGGAGGGCACACGAGCAGTACTTC.